These 19 T cell receptor beta chains share one sample of origin, sequenced in a study of T-cell reconstitution after alpha-beta-depleted transplantation in children. A TCRbeta library incorporating unique molecular identifiers was prepared. TCRdb fed the PCR reads into MiXCR, producing one record per CDR3 protein. The data show a few hundred thousand distinct CDR3 sequences, 10% to 13% seen once. Sequenced here: PBMCs from the stem cell graft donor, sampled from the stem cell graft. The receptors here all came from a human donor who donated a stem cell graft to a child with acute lymphoblastic leukemia.

Concerning this clonotype itself: Its ends do not fully match the called genes, so a read error is possible. The chain carries TRBV4-3 and TRBJ2-7; D is ambiguous. This CDR3 has 16 residues. Germline-derived CDR1 and CDR2 are LGHNA and YSLEER. CDR3 amino acids: CVSSQVVTPATYEQYF. CDR3 nucleotides: TGCGTCAGCAGCCAAGTCGTAACTCCCGCTACCTACGAGCAGTACTTC.

This clonotype was seen a handful of times. The chain joins TRBV12-3 or TRBV12-4 to TRBJ2-5; 10 bases align to TRBD1. The length of the CDR3 is 16 residues. The J segment lost 1 base and the V segment lost 6 bases, leaving 8 bases of the junction unmatched. The CDR3, as DNA: TGTGCCAGCAGCTCTAAGGACAGGGGGACCCAAGAGACCCAGTACTTC. Its translation is CASSSKDRGTQETQYF.

This clonotype was counted only a few times. The chain links TRBV29-1 to TRBJ2-7, with 14 bases aligning to TRBD2. The V segment lost 6 bases and the J segment 4 bases; nucleotides outside the gene matches: 2. Germline-derived CDR1 and CDR2 are SQVTM and ANQGSEA. The CDR3 length is 13 residues. The CDR3 sequence: CSVRTSGGYEQYF. CDR3 in DNA: TGCAGCGTCCGGACTAGCGGGGGGTACGAGCAGTACTTC.

The chain joins TRBV6-2 or TRBV6-3 to TRBJ2-3; 10 bases map to TRBD2. The CDR3 is 18 residues long. Germline CDR1 is MNHEY and CDR2 is SVGEGT. After removal of 2 bases from V and 6 bases from J, the junction contained 14 bases not matched to a gene. The chain's CDR3 is CASSYPLAGAEWGDTQYF. As DNA, the CDR3 is TGTGCCAGCAGTTACCCGCTAGCGGGAGCGGAATGGGGGGATACGCAGTATTTT.

The CDR3 DNA follows: TGTGCCAGCAGCTTCCCAAGAGCGGGAGGCAATGAGCAGTTCTTC. The encoded protein is CASSFPRAGGNEQFF. The V gene is TRBV7-9, the J gene TRBJ2-1, with 9 bases aligning to TRBD2. This CDR3 comprises 15 residues. Trimming took 3 bases from V and 6 from J; bases not matched to a gene: 6. Germline assignment: CDR1 SEHNR and CDR2 FQNEAQ (reference sequence).

V is TRBV28 and J is TRBJ2-3; TRBD2 is a possible D gene (6 bases). V was pared by 6 bases and J by 1 base, with 17 bases between. The CDR3 is made up of 16 amino acids. CDR1 is MDHEN and CDR2 is SYDVKM in the germline V gene. The CDR3 here is CASSFISGEGTDTQYF. CDR3 DNA sequence: TGTGCCAGCAGCTTTATTAGCGGAGAGGGCACAGATACGCAGTATTTT.

For the CDR3, the DNA is TGTGCCAGCAGTTTACCTCGGATACGGAACTATGGCTACACCTTC. Its translation: CASSLPRIRNYGYTF. The V call is TRBV12-3 or TRBV12-4, the J call TRBJ1-2; no reliable D call. This CDR3 spans 15 amino acids. V was pared by 2 bases and J by 2 bases, with 12 bases between.

This clonotype has more than one count but fewer than ten. The chain combines TRBV11-2 with TRBJ1-4; unclear D gene. V lost 5 bases to trimming and J lost 8 bases, with 15 bases between them. Germline-derived CDR1 and CDR2 are SGHAT and FQNNGV. There are 14 residues in the CDR3. As DNA, the CDR3 is TGTGCCAGCAGCCACTTATCCGGGCCAGAAAAACTGTTTTTT. It yields the protein CASSHLSGPEKLFF. Filled out from reference TRBV11-2 and TRBJ1-4, the complete variable domain reads EAGVAQSPRYKIIEKRQSVAFWCNPISGHATLYWYQQILGQGPKLLIQFQNNGVVDDSQLPKDRFSAERLKGVDSTLKIQPAKLEDSAVYLCASSHLSGPEKLFFGSGTQLSVL.

This clonotype occurred a few times. The germline gene is not matched at one end of the junction; a read error may be the cause. The chain uses TRBV5-1 and TRBJ1-1; possible D gene TRBD1, 5 bases. The CDR3 runs to 13 residues. CDR1 and CDR2 (germline): SGHRS, YFSETQ. CDR3 bases: TGCGCCAGCAGGTTGGACATGACAGTTGAAGCTTTCTTT. This codes for CASRLDMTVEAFF. The variable domain in full, with the rest retrieved from reference TRBV5-1 and TRBJ1-1, is KAGVTQTPRYLIKTRGQQVTLSCSPISGHRSVSWYQQTPGQGLQFLFEYFSETQRNKGNFPGRFSGRQFSNSRSEMNVSTLELGDSALYLCASRLDMTVEAFFGQGTRLTVV.

In its sample, this clonotype was seen many times. The genes are TRBV20-1 and TRBJ2-3; D is undetermined. This CDR3 contains 13 residues. Germline CDR1 and CDR2: DFQATT and SNEGSKA (reference sequence). The ends were cut back, 7 bases at V and 2 bases at J, with 13 bases in the middle. CDR3 DNA sequence: TGCAGTGGTTTGCCCCTAGACACAGATACGCAGTATTTT. Its protein product is CSGLPLDTDTQYF.

The chain links TRBV7-2 to TRBJ1-1; D gene ambiguous. V shed 7 bases and J shed 9 bases, with 18 bases lying between them. This CDR3 contains 13 residues. Germline lookup yields CDR1 SGHTA and CDR2 FQGNSA. The CDR3 DNA is TGTGCCAGCAACCGAGGATACACTGACCAAGCTTTCTTT. Its translation is CASNRGYTDQAFF.

This clonotype was counted only a few times. The chain recombines TRBV6-2 or TRBV6-3 with TRBJ2-2; the match to TRBD2 covers 9 bases. The CDR3 sequence is 20 residues long. The germline V gene encodes CDR1 MNHEY and CDR2 SVGEGT. V trimming: 4 bases; J trimming: 0 bases; junction bases outside the gene matches: 15. Here the CDR3 DNA reads TGTGCCAGCAGTTGGGCGGCCTTAGCGGGAGCCGATGCGAACACCGGGGAGCTGTTTTTT. Translation gives CASSWAALAGADANTGELFF.

This clonotype was counted between two and nine times. The chain is built from TRBV5-1 and TRBJ2-7; D possibly corresponds to TRBD2 (6 bases). This CDR3 region has 15 residues. Trimming shortened V by 4 bases and J by 4 bases, and 18 bases separated the two germline ends. Per germline, CDR1 SGHRS and CDR2 YFSETQ. The chain's CDR3 is CASSVGFGSLYEQYF. As DNA, the CDR3 is TGCGCCAGCAGCGTGGGGTTCGGGAGCCTTTACGAGCAGTACTTC. The full variable domain, completed using reference TRBV5-1 and TRBJ2-7, is KAGVTQTPRYLIKTRGQQVTLSCSPISGHRSVSWYQQTPGQGLQFLFEYFSETQRNKGNFPGRFSGRQFSNSRSEMNVSTLELGDSALYLCASSVGFGSLYEQYFGPGTRLTVT.

This clonotype came up a few times. The chain recombines TRBV7-2 with TRBJ2-7; TRBD1 or TRBD2 may be the D gene (6 bases each). V was trimmed by 5 bases and J by 9 bases, leaving 23 bases between them. This CDR3 is 15 amino acids long. Germline V gene data show CDR1 as SGHTA and CDR2 as FQGNSA. CDR3 protein: CASSPQPGAWTGQYF. DNA for the CDR3: TGTGCCAGCAGCCCCCAGCCGGGGGCTTGGACGGGGCAGTACTTC.

The CDR3 nucleotides read TGTGCCAGCAGCGCAGTCCCGGGACGGACCAACACTGAAGCTTTCTTT. It is translated as CASSAVPGRTNTEAFF. V is TRBV7-9 and J is TRBJ1-1; TRBD1 is a possible D gene (5 bases). The CDR3 is 16 residues long. The germline gives CDR1 SEHNR, CDR2 FQNEAQ (reference sequence). The V and J ends lost 5 bases and 2 bases respectively, with 18 bases between them. Full variable domain (missing parts from reference TRBV7-9 and TRBJ1-1): DTGVSQNPRHKITKRGQNVTFRCDPISEHNRLYWYRQTLGQGPEFLTYFQNEAQLEKSRLLSDRFSAERPKGSFSTLEIQRTEQGDSAMYLCASSAVPGRTNTEAFFGQGTRLTVV.

The sample holds a few counts of this clonotype. The chain couples TRBV5-1 to TRBJ2-7; D remains ambiguous. Trimming shortened V by 2 bases and J by 7 bases, and 13 bases separated the two germline ends. The CDR3 is 13 amino acids. The germline CDR1 and CDR2 sequences are SGHRS and YFSETQ. Written as DNA, the CDR3 is TGCGCCAGCAGCTTCCACCCTGAAAGGGAGCAGTACTTC. Translation gives CASSFHPEREQYF.

This clonotype was seen more than once but under ten times. The chain couples TRBV5-1 to TRBJ1-5; 8 positions agree with TRBD1. Germline lookup yields CDR1 SGHRS and CDR2 YFSETQ. The CDR3 loop spans 15 amino acids. V dropped 4 bases and J dropped 5; count of bases not matched to a gene: 8. The CDR3: CASSARTGRDQPQHF. As DNA, the CDR3 is TGCGCCAGCAGCGCCCGGACAGGGAGAGATCAGCCCCAGCATTTT.

This clonotype was detected only a few times. J is TRBJ1-2 and V is TRBV21-1; TRBD1, the table's D call, lacks a check against the DNA. TRBV21-1 is listed as a pseudogene. The length of the CDR3 is 15 residues. CDR3 nucleotide sequence: TGTGCCAGCAGCAAATCGGGACACTCTTACTATGGCTACACCTTC. Translation gives CASSKSGHSYYGYTF.

This clonotype was detected only once. This chain uses TRBV12-3 or TRBV12-4 with TRBJ2-1; D is unclear. The CDR3 has 13 amino acids. V lost 2 bases to trimming and J lost 10 bases, with 12 bases between them. The CDR3 here is CASSLSPPGEQFF. Here the CDR3 DNA reads TGTGCCAGCAGTTTATCTCCTCCCGGGGAGCAGTTCTTC.